This T cell receptor (beta chain) was observed in a study of regulatory T cells in long-lasting Graves disease. This clonotype has ten or more counts. Building the TCR beta libraries relied on iRepertoire HTBI primers, and CDR3 regions underwent Arm-PCR. TCRdb reanalysed the multiplex PCR reads using MiXCR and keeps one entry per CDR3 protein. The sample consists of 500,000 or so distinct CDR3 sequences, about 16% of them appearing once. Time point in this sample: newly diagnosed GD, antithyroid drugs for less than 3 months. The TCR library used RNA extracted from PBMCs. Roughly 10-milliliter peripheral blood samples went into EDTA tubes. This CDR3 is built from 11 residues. The germline V and J ends were trimmed by 7 bases and 8 bases, with 12 bases remaining between them. Germline assignment: CDR1 MDHEN and CDR2 SYDVKM. This sample was also put to use in a study of T cells in Graves' hyperthyroidism and ophthalmopathy.

The starting material was peripheral blood mononuclear cells (PBMCs), obtained at new diagnosis, from a patient treated with antithyroid drugs. The TCR sequence derives from a middle-aged man with Graves disease. The chain joins TRBV28 to TRBJ2-7; D is perhaps TRBD2 (5 bases). CDR3 in DNA: TGTGCCAGCACCCTCGAGGGCCAGCAGTACTTC. Translating gives CASTLEGQQYF.